These 3 T cell receptor beta chains were sequenced from one sample in a study of blood T cell repertoires in COVID-19. Clones were read by immunoSEQ multiplex PCR, and TCRdb kept only the in-frame ones, dropping some. The sample records hundreds of thousands of clones, 70% to 90% being singletons. Sequencing input: peripheral blood. The receptors stem from a man older than 75 with acute or convalescent COVID-19.

Concerning this clone: The same CDR3 can be traced to other DNA sequences in this sample. The V gene is TRBV19, the J gene TRBJ1-5, with 9 bases lining up with TRBD1. With 5 bases clipped from V and 4 bases from J, the junction kept 3 bases outside the gene matches. The CDR3 totals 14 residues. Per the germline V gene, CDR1 is LNHDA and CDR2 is SQIVND (reference sequence). The CDR3 region is CASSRTGDNQPQHF. The CDR3 bases are TGTGCCAGTAGTCGGACAGGGGATAATCAGCCCCAGCATTTT.

The chain recombines TRBV7-2 with TRBJ2-7, with a tentative D call TRBD1 (5 bases). CDR1 is SGHTA, CDR2 FQGNSA, per germline. V lost 5 bases and J lost 4, with 15 bases in between. The CDR3 is made up of 14 amino acids. Here the CDR3 reads CASSPVGVYYEQYF. The DNA of the CDR3 is TGTGCCAGCAGCCCCGTAGGGGTCTATTACGAGCAGTACTTC.

The chain couples TRBV5-1 to TRBJ2-7, with a possible D match to TRBD1 (5 bases). Germline CDR1 reads SGHRS; CDR2 reads YFSETQ. V lost 0 bases, J lost 2 bases, and 12 bases lay in between. This CDR3 comprises 15 residues. The CDR3 sequence is CASSLAYGRAYEQYF. The CDR3 nucleotides read TGCGCCAGCAGCTTGGCGTACGGCAGGGCCTACGAGCAGTACTTC.